The rows below give T cell receptor beta chains drawn from one sample of a study of cytotoxic CD8 clonotypes in ibrutinib-treated CLL. Repertoires were generated with immunoSEQ multiplex PCR, while TCRdb's copy carries only in-frame clones and drops some. Here the sample spans 130,000 or so clones, 70% to 80% being singletons. The sequenced sample was PBMCs, obtained after 12 months of ibrutinib treatment. These receptor sequences come from a human donor with chronic lymphocytic leukemia. Each CDR3 is given with its conserved first and last residue. A D gene is named only where the DNA matches it firmly. Not every row has a clone size; where given, it reads once, few, many or a size class.

clone size | J gene | D gene | V gene | CDR3 protein | CDR3 DNA
- | TRBJ2-3 | - | TRBV7-2 | CASSLGEEFGQYF | TGTGCCAGCAGCTTAGGAGAGGAATTTGGGCAGTATTTT
- | TRBJ2-2 | - | TRBV6-5 | CASSYRASGELFF | TGTGCCAGCAGTTATAGGGCTAGCGGGGAGCTGTTTTTT
once | TRBJ2-3 | - | TRBV28 | CATKQGFGTDTQYF | TGTGCCACCAAACAGGGATTTGGCACAGATACGCAGTATTTT
- | TRBJ2-7 | - | TRBV20-1 | CSNGAVVPYF | TGCAGTAACGGGGCGGTGGTTCCGTACTTC
- | TRBJ1-1 | - | TRBV6-5 | CASSYSLRVGEAFF | TGTGCCAGCAGTTACTCGCTCAGGGTGGGTGAAGCTTTCTTT
- | TRBJ1-5 | - | TRBV10-3 | CAIRGGSNQPQHF | TGTGCCATCAGGGGAGGAAGCAATCAGCCCCAGCATTTT
few | TRBJ1-1 | - | TRBV2 | CASSGYTEAFF | TGTGCCAGCAGTGGGTACACTGAAGCTTTCTTT
- | TRBJ2-3 | TRBD2 | TRBV6-6 | CASSFGLASTDTQYF | TGTGCCAGCAGTTTCGGACTAGCGAGCACAGATACGCAGTATTTT
few | TRBJ2-3 | TRBD2 | TRBV29-1 | CSVPRGGSTDTQYF | TGCAGCGTCCCCCGGGGGGGCAGCACAGATACGCAGTATTTT
- | TRBJ1-1 | - | TRBV6-5 | CASSYNRAMNTEAFF | TGTGCCAGCAGTTACAACAGGGCCATGAACACTGAAGCTTTCTTT
once | TRBJ1-6 | TRBD1 | TRBV9 | CASSTRTGFDSPLHF | TGTGCCAGCAGCACCCGGACAGGGTTCGATTCACCCCTCCACTTT
- | TRBJ1-1 | - | TRBV7-2 | CASSLRFSMENTEAFF | TGTGCCAGCAGCTTACGCTTTTCGATGGAGAACACTGAAGCTTTCTTT
- | TRBJ2-2 | TRBD1 | TRBV7-7 | CASSPRQGMDSGELFF | TGTGCCAGCAGCCCTCGACAGGGGATGGACAGCGGGGAGCTGTTTTTT
once | TRBJ1-5 | - | TRBV5-6 | CASSLGFQPQHF | TGTGCCAGCAGCTTGGGGTTCCAGCCCCAGCATTTT
few | TRBJ2-7 | - | TRBV7-8 | CASSIRDGSSYEQYF | TGTGCCAGCAGCATCCGGGACGGGAGCTCCTACGAGCAGTACTTC